One and the same sample provided the 9 T cell receptor beta chains below, sequenced in a study of response to subunit inactivated influenza vaccine. TCRdb analysed the RT-PCR reads with MiXCR anew, one entry per CDR3 protein. Of 150,000 to 200,000 distinct CDR3 sequences listed, roughly 12% were seen once; the top ten hold 25% to 30%. These records were also assigned to another study, of T cells expressing NK-cell markers. That study adds: The authors made TCR beta cDNA libraries by 5'RACE template switching. This switching added a universal primer site and UMIs.

The sequencing here drew on CD8+ T cells sorted from PBMCs, taken 11 to 12 days after vaccination. Every receptor here comes from a man over 45 who received an inactivated influenza vaccine.

This clonotype was observed a few times. The J gene is TRBJ2-7, the V gene TRBV28; D might be TRBD1 (5 bases). The germline CDR1 and CDR2 sequences are MDHEN and SYDVKM. The CDR3 contains 14 residues. V was trimmed by 1 base and J by 5 bases, leaving 12 bases between them. DNA of the CDR3: TGTGCCAGCAGTTTATACCCAGGGCACCACGAGCAGTACTTC. Protein: CASSLYPGHHEQYF.

The rearrangement links TRBV20-1 to TRBJ1-3; D gene unclear. The V and J ends lost 0 bases and 0 bases respectively, with 12 bases between them. This CDR3 contains 16 residues. The V gene's germline CDR1 is DFQATT and CDR2 SNEGSKA (reference sequence). The CDR3 DNA is TGCAGTGCTAGAGACGAGGTCAGCCGCTCTGGAAACACCATATATTTT. It specifies CSARDEVSRSGNTIYF.

About this clonotype: One junction end disagrees with the germline gene, perhaps due to a read error. The chain recombines TRBV4-3 with TRBJ2-7, with D unclear. Germline V CDR1 and CDR2: LGHNA, YSLEER. The CDR3 runs to 12 residues. CDR3 protein: CASSLESHSPLF. In DNA, the CDR3 is TGCGCCAGCAGCCTAGAATCGCACTCCCCTTTATTC.

A few counts support this clonotype. The chain recombines TRBV6-5 with TRBJ1-2, with TRBD1 matching 10 bases. Trimming removed 2 bases from V and 7 bases from J; junction bases left unmatched: 1. Germline CDR1 reads MNHEY; CDR2 reads SVGAGI. The CDR3 has 13 residues. In DNA, the CDR3 is TGTGCCAGCAGTTACGGGACAGGGGTTGGCTACACCTTC. It encodes CASSYGTGVGYTF.

This clonotype was detected only a few times. J is TRBJ1-1 and V is TRBV10-2; TRBD1 might be the D (6 bases). This CDR3 region has 14 residues. Trimming pared 0 bases from V and 4 bases from J, leaving 9 bases between. Germline CDR1 reads WSHSY; CDR2 reads SAAADI. In nucleotides, the CDR3 is TGCGCCAGCAGTGAGTCCGGCAGGGGCACTGAAGCTTTCTTT. Amino acid sequence: CASSESGRGTEAFF.

This chain uses TRBV6-2 or TRBV6-3 with TRBJ1-2, with unresolved D. The V end was cut by 0 bases, the J end by 6 bases, with 14 bases between. Germline CDR1 is MNHEY and CDR2 is SVGEGT. The CDR3 has 15 amino acids. The CDR3 coding sequence is TGTGCCAGCAGTTACTCGAGTCTCTTCGGAGATGGCTACACCTTC. Amino acid sequence: CASSYSSLFGDGYTF.

This clonotype occurred a few times. One junction end does not reproduce the germline sequence, and a read error may be involved. This chain uses TRBV18 with TRBJ2-7; possibly TRBD2 for D (5 bases). The V gene's germline CDR1 is KGHSH and CDR2 LQKENI. This CDR3 comprises 9 residues. The CDR3 DNA sequence: TGTGCCAGCTCACCACTGGGGAGCTTC. Translating gives CASSPLGSF.

The rearrangement joins TRBV6-6 to TRBJ1-2; D not resolved. The germline V and J ends were trimmed by 7 bases and 7 bases, with 13 bases remaining between them. CDR1 is MNHNY, CDR2 SVGAGI, per germline (reference sequence). The CDR3 length is 12 residues. The CDR3 sequence is CASKMGGPGYTF. The CDR3 coding sequence is TGTGCCAGCAAGATGGGAGGCCCTGGCTACACCTTC.

This clonotype was counted a few times. The rearrangement uses TRBV2 and TRBJ1-6, with D perhaps TRBD1 (6 bases). The V gene's germline CDR1 is SNHLY and CDR2 FYNNEI. This CDR3 contains 13 residues. V lost 11 bases, J lost 9 bases, and 17 bases lay in between. The CDR3 coding sequence is TGTGCCGGGGGGGCGGACGGTGCTTCACCCCTCCACTTT. It translates to CAGGADGASPLHF.